The 2 T cell receptor beta chains given below trace back to one sample, sequenced in a study of T cell responses to AZD1222 COVID-19 vaccine. TCRdb's table, derived via immunoSEQ multiplex PCR, lists solely in-frame clones and lacks some. The sample consists of fewer than 200,000 clones, 91% of them appearing once. The sequences come from peripheral blood, collected 28 days after the second AZD1222 dose. Every receptor here comes from an adult who received the AZD1222 COVID-19 vaccine.

Remarks on this clone: Other nucleotide sequences from this sample produce the same CDR3. The CDR3 DNA reads as TGTGCCAGCAGCTCAGGTTATGGCTACACCTTC. It is translated as CASSSGYGYTF. The chain couples TRBV5-4 to TRBJ1-2; D is ambiguous. The V and J ends lost 3 bases and 5 bases respectively, with 5 bases between them. The CDR3 totals 11 residues. CDR1 is SGHNT and CDR2 is YYREEE in the germline V gene (reference sequence). Full variable domain (outside the CDR3, taken from reference TRBV5-4 and TRBJ1-2): ETGVTQSPTHLIKTRGQQVTLRCSSQSGHNTVSWYQQALGQGPQFIFQYYREEENGRGNFPPRFSGLQFPNYSSELNVNALELDDSALYLCASSSGYGYTFGSGTRLTVV.

The genes are TRBV9 and TRBJ2-5; 12 bases line up with TRBD2. The trim removed 2 bases at V and 2 bases at J, leaving 4 bases unmatched. Germline assignment: CDR1 SGDLS and CDR2 YYNGEE. This CDR3 spans 16 amino acids. This chain's CDR3 is CASSVSSGRVQETQYF. As DNA, the CDR3 is TGTGCCAGCAGCGTTTCTAGCGGGAGGGTGCAAGAGACCCAGTACTTC.